One and the same sample provided the 7 T cell receptor beta chains below, sequenced in a study of cytomegalovirus exposure and HLA in healthy donors. It was with 60 Vbeta and 13 Jbeta primers that the PCR ran. Sequencing used immunoSEQ multiplex PCR; TCRdb keeps in-frame clones, though not all of them. The sample shows roughly 88,000 clones, over 75% of them seen only once. Sequencing was done on a sample of PBMCs. All receptors come from a young man in good health and CMV-seropositive.

The chain joins TRBV4-1 to TRBJ1-4; perhaps TRBD1 as D (5 bases). Looked up from germline, CDR1 is MGHRA and CDR2 is YSYEKL. The CDR3 is made up of 16 amino acids. The germline V and J ends were trimmed by 0 bases and 7 bases, with 15 bases remaining between them. The DNA for the CDR3 is TGCGCCAGCAGCCAAGATAGAGCGGGGGAGGTTGAAAAACTGTTTTTT. Amino acid sequence: CASSQDRAGEVEKLFF.

Only a few counts were recorded for this clone. V gene TRBV6-5 combines with J gene TRBJ2-1; 11 nucleotides align to TRBD2. The CDR3 contains 14 residues. V was pared by 6 bases and J by 7 bases, with 5 bases of the junction left unmatched. Germline CDR1 is MNHEY and CDR2 is SVGAGI. CDR3 sequence (DNA): TGTGCCAGCAGGCCACTAGCGGGGGATAATGAGCAGTTCTTC. Translated, it gives CASRPLAGDNEQFF.

A few counts support this clone. V and J are TRBV5-4 and TRBJ2-5; D is unresolved. V lost 3 bases to trimming and J lost 1 base, with 7 bases between them. The CDR3 covers 13 residues. Germline-derived CDR1 and CDR2 are SGHNT and YYREEE (reference sequence). Here the CDR3 reads CASSSLPQETQYF. In DNA form, the CDR3 reads TGTGCCAGCAGCTCACTACCCCAAGAGACCCAGTACTTC. The full variable domain, in which reference TRBV5-4 and TRBJ2-5 provide the parts outside the CDR3, is ETGVTQSPTHLIKTRGQQVTLRCSSQSGHNTVSWYQQALGQGPQFIFQYYREEENGRGNFPPRFSGLQFPNYSSELNVNALELDDSALYLCASSSLPQETQYFGPGTRLLVL.

V and J are TRBV29-1 and TRBJ2-2; 11 bases are shared with TRBD2. Germline V gene data show CDR1 as SQVTM and CDR2 as ANQGSEA. Trimming at V came to 5 bases and at J to 4 bases, leaving 9 bases not matched to a gene. This CDR3 comprises 16 residues. The CDR3 sequence is CSVYALAGGITGELFF. The DNA of the CDR3 is TGCAGCGTTTATGCCCTAGCGGGAGGTATCACCGGGGAGCTGTTTTTT.

As DNA, the CDR3 is TGTGCCAGCAGCTTTCGGTCCTACAATGAGCAGTTCTTC. This codes for CASSFRSYNEQFF. The gene calls are TRBV7-9 and TRBJ2-1; D gene ambiguous. The CDR3 is 13 residues long. V gave up 3 bases and J gave up 1 base, with 4 bases separating them. Germline assignment: CDR1 SEHNR and CDR2 FQNEAQ (reference sequence).

V usage is TRBV5-6 and J usage is TRBJ2-5; 7 positions agree with TRBD1. The last part of the DNA fits TRBJ2-7 better; the J call may be wrong. Germline V lookup: CDR1 SGHDT, CDR2 YYEEEE. CDR3 size: 14 residues. CDR3 sequence: CASSLWQGVYEQYF. The CDR3 region has the DNA TGTGCCAGCAGCTTGTGGCAGGGGGTTTACGAGCAGTACTTC.

For this clone: The junction does not match germline at one end; this may be a read error. CDR3 in amino acids: CSSSPNPRGSSYEQYF. DNA of the CDR3: TGTTCCAGCAGCCCAAACCCCAGGGGGAGCTCCTACGAGCAGTACTTC. This chain connects TRBV7-9 to TRBJ2-7; 7 bases map to TRBD1. Germline V CDR1 and CDR2: SEHNR, FQNEAQ (reference sequence). The CDR3 spans 16 residues.